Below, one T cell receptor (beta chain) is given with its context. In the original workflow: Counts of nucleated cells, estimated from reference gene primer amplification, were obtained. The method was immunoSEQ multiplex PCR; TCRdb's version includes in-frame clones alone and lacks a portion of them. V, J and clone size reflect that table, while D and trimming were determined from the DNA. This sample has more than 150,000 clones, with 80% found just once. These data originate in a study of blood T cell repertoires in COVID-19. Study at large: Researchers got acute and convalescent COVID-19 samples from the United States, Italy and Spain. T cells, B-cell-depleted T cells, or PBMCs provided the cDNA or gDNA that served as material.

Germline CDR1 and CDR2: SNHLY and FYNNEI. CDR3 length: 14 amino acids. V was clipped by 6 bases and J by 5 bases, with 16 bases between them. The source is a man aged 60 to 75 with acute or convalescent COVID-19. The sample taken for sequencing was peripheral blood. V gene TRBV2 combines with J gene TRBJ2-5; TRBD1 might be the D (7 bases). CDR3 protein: CASREGAVWETQYF. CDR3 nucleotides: TGTGCCAGCAGGGAGGGGGCCGTTTGGGAGACCCAGTACTTC.